The 31 T cell receptor beta chains reported below all come from one sample, sequenced in a study of early T cells in non-severe SARS-CoV-2 infection. MiXCR was run by TCRdb on the 5' RACE reads, yielding one entry per CDR3 protein. The sample comprises tens of thousands of distinct CDR3 sequences, 10% to 15% of which are singletons, and about 4.4% rests with the top ten. Sequencing input: whole blood. The receptors were sampled from an adult who was a healthcare worker with PCR-confirmed SARS-CoV-2 infection or an uninfected control (not recorded which).

This clonotype was recorded a few times. The J gene is TRBJ1-1, the V gene TRBV11-2, with 7 bases lining up with TRBD1. Germline V gene lookup returns CDR1 SGHAT and CDR2 FQNNGV. The CDR3 is made up of 15 amino acids. V lost 3 bases and J lost 0; bases outside the gene matches: 4. The CDR3 loop is CASSFSGGMNTEAFF. CDR3 in DNA: TGTGCCAGCAGCTTTTCAGGGGGGATGAACACTGAAGCTTTCTTT.

This clonotype occurred a few times. This sequence joins TRBV9 and TRBJ1-3, with D possibly being TRBD1 (5 bases). The CDR3 loop spans 17 amino acids. Germline CDR1 SGDLS, CDR2 YYNGEE. Trimming removed 6 bases at V and 0 bases at J, with 19 bases between. In nucleotides, the CDR3 is TGTGCCAGCACCACTGGGGCACGGTTTAGCTCTGGAAACACCATATATTTT. As protein: CASTTGARFSSGNTIYF.

This clonotype was seen a few times. The chain joins TRBV6-6 to TRBJ2-5, with unresolved D. CDR1 MNHNY and CDR2 SVGAGI come from the germline V gene (reference sequence). The CDR3 extends over 12 amino acids. Trimming removed 7 bases from V and 7 bases from J, with 13 bases in between. CDR3 sequence: CASNPGGATQYF. The CDR3 DNA sequence: TGTGCCAGCAACCCCGGCGGAGCGACCCAGTACTTC.

The chain couples TRBV7-3 to TRBJ2-5, with D perhaps given as TRBD1 or TRBD2 (6 bases each). Trimming removed 3 bases at V and 3 bases at J, with 11 bases between. Germline loops: CDR1 SGHTA, CDR2 FQGTGA. The CDR3 has 14 amino acids. CDR3 region: CASSLSGGKETQYF. The CDR3 region has the DNA TGTGCCAGCAGCTTGTCCGGGGGCAAAGAGACCCAGTACTTC.

As regards this clonotype: A much larger clone lies a single base off, so this may be a read error. This sequence joins TRBV7-9 and TRBJ1-5, with D hard to call. This CDR3 is built from 16 residues. V was shortened by 5 bases and J by 0 bases, with 14 bases between the two germline ends. Germline V CDR1 and CDR2: SEHNR, FQNEAQ (reference sequence). The CDR3 coding sequence is TGTGCCAGCAGCACCACTGGAACGGATAGCAATCAGCCCCAGCATTTT. This codes for CASSTTGTDSNQPQHF.

This clonotype occurred a few times. This chain joins TRBV29-1 and TRBJ2-1, with TRBD1 identical over 10 bases. The CDR3 sequence is 14 residues long. With V trimmed by 1 base and J by 5 bases, 2 bases remained unmatched. Germline assignment: CDR1 SQVTM and CDR2 ANQGSEA. As DNA, the CDR3 is TGCAGCGTTGAAGGGACAGGGGGAGACAATGAGCAGTTCTTC. Protein: CSVEGTGGDNEQFF.

This clonotype was observed at least ten times. The chain combines TRBV10-3 with TRBJ1-2; D is undetermined. Trimming left V 0 bases short and J 4 bases short, with 6 bases between. The CDR3 runs to 13 residues. Germline-derived CDR1 and CDR2 are ENHRY and SYGVKD. In DNA form, the CDR3 reads TGTGCCATCAGTGAGTCGAACAGCTATGGCTACACCTTC. This codes for CAISESNSYGYTF.

The sample holds many counts of this clonotype. The CDR3 is CASSEGPGAQYF. In DNA, the CDR3 is TGTGCCAGCAGTGAAGGCCCGGGGGCCCAGTACTTC. The gene calls are TRBV2 and TRBJ2-5; D is possibly TRBD2 (6 bases). The germline CDR1 and CDR2 sequences are SNHLY and FYNNEI. The CDR3 spans 12 residues. Trimming cost V 1 base and J 9 bases, with 9 bases left between them.

As for this clonotype: A much larger clonotype is one base distant, so this may be a read error. The V gene is TRBV5-1, the J gene TRBJ2-7; 8 bases are shared with TRBD1. The junction had 15 bases not matched to a gene; V was cut back by 5 bases and J by 5 bases. CDR1 SGHRS and CDR2 YFSETQ come from the germline V gene. This CDR3 comprises 16 residues. In DNA, the CDR3 is TGCGCCAGCAGTTCTCCGCCGGGACAGGTGTCCCACGAGCAGTACTTC. It codes for CASSSPPGQVSHEQYF.

This clonotype was seen a handful of times. The chain carries TRBV4-1 and TRBJ2-5; D gene ambiguous. The CDR3 spans 13 residues. The germline V gene encodes CDR1 MGHRA and CDR2 YSYEKL. With 8 bases removed from V and 1 base from J, the gap between germline ends came to 11 bases. The CDR3 sequence is CASGREPQETQYF. The CDR3 DNA reads TGCGCCAGCGGAAGAGAGCCCCAAGAGACCCAGTACTTC.

The V call is TRBV12-3 or TRBV12-4, the J call TRBJ1-2; D call uncertain. The CDR3 consists of 14 residues. V was cut by 5 bases and J by 5 bases, with 15 bases left in between. The CDR3 sequence: CASSPPGRGYGYTF. The CDR3 coding sequence is TGTGCCAGCAGTCCACCGGGTCGTGGATATGGCTACACCTTC.

This chain connects TRBV7-3 to TRBJ2-2; D remains unclear. Trimming took 1 base from V and 4 from J, leaving 13 bases between them. Looked up from germline, CDR1 is SGHTA and CDR2 is FQGTGA. The CDR3 covers 16 residues. CDR3 region: CASSLNSQGVTGELFF. DNA for the CDR3: TGTGCCAGCAGCTTAAACAGCCAAGGTGTCACCGGGGAGCTGTTTTTT.

V is TRBV4-1 and J is TRBJ1-2; 7 bases are shared with TRBD1. The CDR3 totals 14 residues. Per the germline V gene, CDR1 is MGHRA and CDR2 is YSYEKL. The trim removed 1 base at V and 7 bases at J, leaving 6 bases unmatched. DNA for the CDR3: TGCGCCAGCAGCCAAGTGACAGGGACTTTTGGCTACACCTTC. Its protein is CASSQVTGTFGYTF.

This clonotype was counted ten times or more. The chain combines TRBV5-1 with TRBJ1-2; the D is unclear. Between the trimmed V and J ends, which lost 5 bases and 0 bases, there was a span of 14 bases. The germline CDR1 and CDR2 sequences are SGHRS and YFSETQ. The CDR3 sequence is 15 residues long. The CDR3 here is CASSFTSLPNYGYTF. DNA of the CDR3: TGCGCCAGCAGTTTCACCTCCCTCCCTAACTATGGCTACACCTTC. Based on the CDR3 plus reference TRBV5-1 and TRBJ1-2, the full variable domain is KAGVTQTPRYLIKTRGQQVTLSCSPISGHRSVSWYQQTPGQGLQFLFEYFSETQRNKGNFPGRFSGRQFSNSRSEMNVSTLELGDSALYLCASSFTSLPNYGYTFGSGTRLTVV.

The chain combines TRBV18 with TRBJ1-3, with TRBD1 as a possible D gene (5 bases). Germline CDR1 reads KGHSH; CDR2 reads LQKENI. This CDR3 contains 14 residues. V was clipped by 4 bases and J by 5 bases, with 12 bases between them. The DNA for the CDR3 is TGTGCCAGCTCACAAGGTGCAGGGCGAAACACCATATATTTT. It yields the protein CASSQGAGRNTIYF.

This clonotype was recorded many times. The J gene is TRBJ1-5, the V gene TRBV18; tentatively, D is TRBD1 (5 bases). This CDR3 spans 14 amino acids. Germline CDR1 KGHSH, CDR2 LQKENI. Trimming left V 5 bases short and J 1 base short, with 9 bases between. The CDR3 coding sequence is TGTGCCAGCTCAGCAGGGTTCAGCAATCAGCCCCAGCATTTT. Translating it yields CASSAGFSNQPQHF. The full variable domain, rest sourced from reference TRBV18 and TRBJ1-5, is NAGVMQNPRHLVRRRGQEARLRCSPMKGHSHVYWYRQLPEEGLKFMVYLQKENIIDESGMPKERFSAEFPKEGPSILRIQQVVRGDSAAYFCASSAGFSNQPQHFGDGTRLSIL.

This clonotype has only a few counts. The rearrangement uses TRBV7-6 and TRBJ1-4; D may be TRBD1 (5 bases). Between the trimmed V and J ends, which lost 4 bases and 0 bases, there was a span of 15 bases. The CDR3 runs to 17 residues. In germline, CDR1 is SGHVS, CDR2 FNYEAQ. The CDR3 reads CASSSIGTFATNEKLFF. CDR3 sequence (DNA): TGTGCCAGCAGCTCAATAGGGACCTTCGCAACTAATGAAAAACTGTTTTTT.

The chain couples TRBV2 to TRBJ2-5; no definite D call. Germline V gene data show CDR1 as SNHLY and CDR2 as FYNNEI. This CDR3 has 12 residues. V lost 8 bases and J lost 1, with 8 bases in between. CDR3 DNA sequence: TGTGCCAGCCAGCAGTCCCAAGAGACCCAGTACTTC. Translating gives CASQQSQETQYF.

CDR3 sequence: CASSGPRTASYEQYF. CDR3 DNA: TGTGCCAGCAGTGGACCCCGGACAGCCTCCTACGAGCAGTACTTC. The chain combines TRBV25-1 with TRBJ2-7, with D possibly being TRBD1 (6 bases). Trimming cost V 4 bases and J 0 bases, with 13 bases left between them. Germline V lookup: CDR1 MGHDK, CDR2 SYGVNS. The CDR3 sequence is 15 residues long.

CDR3 loop: CSVEGTQGGYEQYF. DNA for the CDR3: TGCAGCGTTGAGGGGACTCAAGGGGGCTACGAGCAGTACTTC. The chain couples TRBV29-1 to TRBJ2-7; D may correspond to TRBD1 or TRBD2 (6 bases each). V was shortened by 3 bases and J by 3 bases, with 15 bases between the two germline ends. The CDR3 is made up of 14 amino acids. Germline-derived CDR1 and CDR2 are SQVTM and ANQGSEA.

This clonotype was detected many times. The genes are TRBV20-1 and TRBJ2-1, with TRBD2 identical over 10 bases. The CDR3 is 17 amino acids. The germline V gene has CDR1 DFQATT and CDR2 SNEGSKA (reference sequence). V shed 3 bases and J 3 bases; nucleotides not matched to a gene: 11. As DNA, the CDR3 is TGCAGTGCTAGCCCACCTCTAGCGGGGGCCTTCTACAATGAGCAGTTCTTC. Its translation is CSASPPLAGAFYNEQFF.

V gene TRBV7-2 combines with J gene TRBJ2-5; the match to TRBD1 covers 7 bases. The CDR3 is made up of 13 amino acids. The J segment lost 3 bases and the V segment lost 10 bases, leaving 8 bases of the junction unmatched. The V gene's germline CDR1 is SGHTA and CDR2 FQGNSA. DNA of the CDR3: TGTGCCACCATGGGACAGTCTAAAGAGACCCAGTACTTC. It yields the protein CATMGQSKETQYF.

The rearrangement joins TRBV5-6 to TRBJ2-1; TRBD1 agrees at 7 bases. Germline V gives CDR1 SGHDT, CDR2 YYEEEE. The CDR3 runs to 16 residues. V lost 4 bases, J lost 2 bases, and 9 bases stayed unmatched. CDR3 DNA sequence: TGTGCCAGCAGCCCCCCGACAGGGACGGCCTACAATGAGCAGTTCTTC. This translates into CASSPPTGTAYNEQFF.

This clonotype was detected ten times or more. The chain employs TRBV6-6 and TRBJ1-4; D remains unclear. Trimming cost V 2 bases and J 8 bases, with 9 bases left between them. CDR3 length: 13 amino acids. The germline gives CDR1 MNHNY, CDR2 SVGAGI (reference sequence). As DNA, the CDR3 is TGTGCCAGCAGTTACAGGGCCAACGAAAAACTGTTTTTT. This gives the protein CASSYRANEKLFF.

This clonotype was seen many times. The gene calls are TRBV5-1 and TRBJ2-1; the D is unclear. This CDR3 contains 13 residues. V lost 2 bases and J lost 4, with 7 bases in between. The germline CDR1 and CDR2 sequences are SGHRS and YFSETQ. The CDR3 sequence: CASSFSQYNEQFF. The DNA for the CDR3 is TGCGCCAGCAGCTTCAGTCAGTACAATGAGCAGTTCTTC.

The table lists this clonotype with many counts. The rearrangement links TRBV5-1 to TRBJ1-2; D gene ambiguous. This CDR3 is 14 amino acids long. V lost 1 base, J lost 1 base, and 8 bases lay in between. The V gene's germline CDR1 is SGHRS and CDR2 YFSETQ. CDR3 residues: CASSLPGYNYGYTF. In nucleotides, the CDR3 is TGCGCCAGCAGCTTGCCAGGATATAACTATGGCTACACCTTC.

The chain carries TRBV5-4 and TRBJ2-7, with 9 bases identical to TRBD1. Germline values: CDR1 SGHNT, CDR2 YYREEE (reference sequence). The J segment lost 4 bases and the V segment lost 4 bases, leaving 9 bases of the junction unmatched. This CDR3 is 15 amino acids long. CDR3 protein: CASSPTGGMRYEQYF. In DNA, the CDR3 is TGTGCCAGCAGCCCGACAGGGGGAATGAGGTACGAGCAGTACTTC.

This clonotype was recorded a few times. J is TRBJ2-7 and V is TRBV6-6; D may be TRBD1 (6 bases). V lost 2 bases to trimming and J lost 3 bases, with 14 bases between them. Germline loops: CDR1 MNHNY, CDR2 SVGAGI (reference sequence). CDR3 length: 15 amino acids. CDR3 nucleotide sequence: TGTGCCAGCAGTTACAACGACAGGATCCGCTACGAGCAGTACTTC. Translated: CASSYNDRIRYEQYF.

A few counts support this clonotype. The CDR3 DNA reads as TGTGCCATGGGGGGACAGCTAAATTCACCCCTCCACTTT. It yields the protein CAMGGQLNSPLHF. The chain couples TRBV10-3 to TRBJ1-6; TRBD1 agrees at 7 bases. V lost 9 bases and J lost 7; bases outside the gene matches: 6. Germline V gene sequence: CDR1 ENHRY, CDR2 SYGVKD. This CDR3 contains 13 residues.

The chain employs TRBV7-2 and TRBJ2-2; tentative D call: TRBD2 (5 bases). This CDR3 comprises 14 residues. In germline, CDR1 is SGHTA, CDR2 FQGNSA. Trimming took 5 bases from V and 4 from J, leaving 11 bases between them. The DNA for the CDR3 is TGTGCCAGCAGCGTGACGGGGTTCACCGGGGAGCTGTTTTTT. This sequence encodes CASSVTGFTGELFF.

Many counts were recorded for this clonotype. This sequence joins TRBV5-1 and TRBJ2-7, with 9 bases that match TRBD2. This CDR3 contains 14 residues. The trim removed 4 bases at V and 6 bases at J, leaving 8 bases unmatched. CDR1 is SGHRS and CDR2 is YFSETQ in the germline V gene. The CDR3 DNA sequence: TGCGCCAGCAGCGAGAGCGGGGGGCTTGGCGAGCAGTACTTC. Translation: CASSESGGLGEQYF.